This TCR beta chain was obtained from a study of long-term antiretroviral therapy in people with HIV (dated 2022 in TCRdb). Background on the whole study: Collection of the earliest samples took place about a decade ahead of the 2015 WHO recommendation for immediate ART, at a time when ART was typically delayed until CD4 counts fell. Whether ART initiation and durable HIV suppression were associated with changes in peripheral blood TRB repertoire composition and diversity was tested in a retrospective serial study. The cohort contributed over 150 cryopreserved PBMC samples from 30 adults with confirmed HIV infection, collected serially over a mean of approximately 6 years (range 1-12). Among the approximately 32 participants with HIV, ten to twelve were female. No cross-contamination during QIAcube processing was seen in test extractions of a monoclonal T-cell line run alongside 30 to 35 polyclonal samples. Beyond this particular receptor, the publication reports: At every time point, the repertoire was dominated by expanded TRB clones first identified before ART initiation, although this dominance fluctuated and, in many PLHIV, declined after ART. Samples dated from the mid-2000s to the late 2010s, and the ART regimens used may be less effective than current ones. Starting ART was linked to a significant rise in TRB diversity, yet even after long-term ART the diversity remained significantly lower than in transplant donor controls. Since PBMC availability was limited, sequencing covered only the TCR beta chain, with no alpha chain pairing. Narrower CDR3 length ranges were observed in HIV repertoires than in controls, and an antigen-experienced repertoire with only a slight naive shift after ART was suggested by the network structure. Inferences about post-ART repertoire changes were limited because no data were available on ART adherence, viral resistance or therapy changes. Because pre-ART samples had limited cell numbers, profiling was done on unsorted PBMC rather than on sorted CD4+ and CD8+ T cells.

To be included, a participant needed at least one PBMC sample from before ART initiation plus at least two post-ART samples. All participants with HIV were treated in the United States of America. Before DNA extraction, cryopreserved samples of 1-10 million PBMC were thawed and then washed. At the time of the earliest PBMC sample, participants with HIV were aged between roughly 20 and 60 years. PBMC samples from each participant spanned 1-4 timepoints before ART initiation and 2-8 timepoints after ART initiation, with a median of 7 samples. Serial HIV viral load, CD4+ T-cell count, ART history and demographic data were obtained for every participant. Using a Qiagen kit on a QIAcube, genomic DNA was extracted from unsorted PBMC, with samples processed in batches of 12. In regard to this clone: Its antigen remains undetermined. Per-base quality was not reported, and no clone a single base away is much larger than it.

The immunoSEQ hsTCRB v3.0 assay was used at survey level resolution to sequence the TRB variable region. The targeted TRB sequencing depth was roughly 40,000-55,000 T-cell genomes per sample. An Illumina MiSeq with a v3 150-cycle kit was used to sequence the pooled TRB libraries. From the authors' description of their analysis: Repertoire analysis ran in R within a reproducible Nextflow workflow covering QC, data transformation and analysis. LymphoSeq2, an R package for AIRR-Seq data exploration, was used to implement custom analyses. Four samples that yielded fewer than 5000 total TRB sequences were excluded, so that fewer than 200 HIV repertoires were analyzed. Among the 170 to 200 retained HIV repertoires, 59 were collected before ART initiation and about 130 were collected after ART initiation. Repertoires were downsampled to 5000 TRB nucleotide sequences, and summary statistics were averaged over 100 downsampling iterations. The analysis kept only TRB sequences whose CDR3 regions were at least seven amino acids long. Two measures captured diversity: a Shannon entropy-derived clonality score and the Gini coefficient. Repertoire networks linked the top 5000 CDR3 amino acid sequences whenever two sequences differed by an edit distance of one. Antigen specificity groups and MHC restriction were predicted for TRB CDR3 amino acid sequences with GLIPH2. CDR3 amino acid sequences were matched against VDJdb and McPAS-TCR to flag known CMV, EBV, HIV or tissue antigen associations. Pre-ART, post-ART and control groups were compared with Wilcoxon signed-rank tests and Holm-Bonferroni correction. The table was pulled from immuneACCESS by TCRdb, which kept in-frame rearrangements only. Such tables lose some clones; where checked, under half of the loss comes from unresolved V genes, and the rest has no known cause. D and trimming were read from the DNA, whereas the V and J calls and clone size are those reported in that table. Here the sample has 23,000 or so clones; approximately 93% occur a single time. The ten most abundant clones make up over 8.5% of the sample.

Including cysteine and phenylalanine, the CDR3 has 14 amino acids. Here the CDR3 DNA is all that survives: 42 bases in frame from base 1. CDR1 SGHTA and CDR2 FQGNSA were looked up in the germline V gene. From V the trimming removes 5 bases and from J it removes 1 base, while the gene matches leave 3 bases of the junction unaccounted for. The material sequenced was unsorted PBMCs, taken 7.6 years after starting antiretroviral therapy. The V gene is TRBV7-2 and the J gene is TRBJ2-3, and 7 junction bases match TRBD1. The TCR originated in a woman between 40 and 55 years old with HIV. CDR3 reads: CASSRQGGTDTQYF. The DNA sequence is TGTGCCAGCAGCCGACAGGGCGGCACAGATACGCAGTATTTT. Supplemented by the reference TRBV7-2 and TRBJ2-3 proteins around the CDR3, the complete variable domain is GAGVSQSPSNKVTEKGKDVELRCDPISGHTALYWYRQSLGQGLEFLIYFQGNSAPDKSGLPSDRFSAERTGGSVSTLTIQRTQQEDSAVYLCASSRQGGTDTQYFGPGTRLTVL.